These 25 T cell receptor beta chains share one sample of origin, sequenced in a study of CD8+ T cells in alopecia areata. Treatment here: oral pan-JAK inhibitor, 5-10 mg twice daily. Extraction and reverse transcription of RNA yielded cDNA as the sequencing template. Sequencing was performed with immunoSEQ multiplex PCR; in TCRdb, only in-frame clones are kept and a portion is missing. The sample carries about 190,000 clones, approximately 61% recorded once. The sequencing here drew on CD4+ T cells sorted from blood, taken at week 24, from a patient treated with tofacitinib. These receptors all stem from a human donor with alopecia areata.

The CDR3 protein is CASTRGQGKSPLHF. CDR3 in DNA: TGTGCCAGCACCAGAGGACAGGGGAAATCACCCCTCCACTTT. This chain uses TRBV25-1 with TRBJ1-6, with 9 positions matching TRBD1. Germline V CDR1 and CDR2: MGHDK, SYGVNS. Losses at the gene ends were 7 bases for V and 10 bases for J; bases not matched to a gene: 8. The CDR3 consists of 14 residues.

CDR3 in amino acids: CASSLVTGNEQYF. Here the CDR3 DNA reads TGTGCCAGCAGCTTGGTGACAGGGAACGAGCAGTACTTC. The rearrangement joins TRBV7-2 to TRBJ2-7; 7 nucleotides align to TRBD1. The CDR3 has 13 amino acids. Germline V gives CDR1 SGHTA, CDR2 FQGNSA. V lost 3 bases to trimming and J lost 5 bases; unmatched junction nucleotides: 4.

The rearrangement joins TRBV30 to TRBJ2-3; D gene uncertain. There are 15 residues in the CDR3. V was cut by 2 bases and J by 0 bases, with 12 bases left in between. Germline CDR1 and CDR2: GTSNPN and SVGIG (reference sequence). CDR3 loop: CAWSWLGSSTDTQYF. Written as DNA, the CDR3 is TGTGCCTGGAGTTGGCTCGGATCTAGCACAGATACGCAGTATTTT. Full variable domain (outside the CDR3, taken from reference TRBV30 and TRBJ2-3): SQTIHQWPATLVQPVGSPLSLECTVEGTSNPNLYWYRQAAGRGLQLLFYSVGIGQISSEVPQNLSASRPQDRQFILSSKKLLLSDSGFYLCAWSWLGSSTDTQYFGPGTRLTVL.

This clone came up once. This chain uses TRBV30 with TRBJ2-7, with D uncertain. V lost 0 bases and J 5 bases, leaving 14 bases between the germline ends. The germline CDR1 and CDR2 sequences are GTSNPN and SVGIG (reference sequence). This CDR3 spans 14 amino acids. CDR3 nucleotide sequence: TGTGCCTGGAGTGTATCCCCCAGGCTCCACGAGCAGTACTTC. This codes for CAWSVSPRLHEQYF.

V and J are TRBV7-2 and TRBJ1-1, with D unclear. Trimming pared 2 bases from V and 5 bases from J, leaving 15 bases between. CDR1 and CDR2 from the germline V gene are SGHTA and FQGNSA. The CDR3 spans 15 residues. The CDR3 region is CASSLRGQRRTEAFF. In DNA, the CDR3 is TGTGCCAGCAGCTTAAGAGGTCAGAGAAGGACTGAAGCTTTCTTT.

This chain joins TRBV29-1 and TRBJ1-1; no clear D gene. CDR3 length: 12 amino acids. Germline lookup yields CDR1 SQVTM and CDR2 ANQGSEA. V lost 7 bases and J lost 1, with 10 bases in between. CDR3 nucleotide sequence: TGCAGCGCAGTAACGGGGAACACTGAAGCTTTCTTT. Translation: CSAVTGNTEAFF.

The CDR3 region is CATSPTRTAETQYF. The DNA of the CDR3 is TGTGCCACCAGCCCGACCAGGACTGCAGAGACCCAGTACTTC. The rearrangement links TRBV15 to TRBJ2-5; D is perhaps TRBD2 (5 bases). Germline lookup yields CDR1 LNHNV and CDR2 YYDKDF (reference sequence). This CDR3 has 14 residues. V was cut by 5 bases and J by 4 bases, with 14 bases left in between.

The chain uses TRBV11-3 and TRBJ2-3; 8 nucleotides line up with TRBD1. CDR3 length: 15 residues. With V trimmed by 2 bases and J by 5 bases, 6 bases remained unmatched. Germline values: CDR1 SGHNT, CDR2 YENEEA. CDR3 sequence: CASSLQGALGDTQYF. For the CDR3, the DNA is TGTGCCAGCAGCTTACAGGGGGCGCTGGGAGATACGCAGTATTTT.

This clone was picked up a small number of times. The J gene is TRBJ2-2, the V gene TRBV7-8; D uncertain. CDR1 and CDR2 (germline): SGHVS, FQNEAQ. Trimming removed 4 bases from V and 5 bases from J, with 5 bases in between. The length of the CDR3 is 12 residues. In nucleotides, the CDR3 is TGTGCCAGCAGCTCAAGAACCGGGGAGCTGTTTTTT. Translation gives CASSSRTGELFF.

This clone was detected many times. The chain couples TRBV7-9 to TRBJ2-3, with 7 bases matching TRBD2. Looked up from germline, CDR1 is SEHNR and CDR2 is FQNEAQ (reference sequence). The CDR3 covers 15 residues. The junction had 4 bases not matched to a gene; V was cut back by 2 bases and J by 2 bases. CDR3 region: CASSLLGDYTDTQYF. The CDR3 DNA reads as TGTGCCAGCAGCTTACTAGGGGACTACACAGATACGCAGTATTTT.

The chain employs TRBV29-1 and TRBJ2-7; possible D gene TRBD1, 6 bases. Germline-derived CDR1 and CDR2 are SQVTM and ANQGSEA. V shed 7 bases and J shed 6 bases, with 19 bases lying between them. This CDR3 has 13 residues. The DNA of the CDR3 is TGCAGCGCTTCCTTGGTGGGGGCGGGCGAGCAGTACTTC. The encoded protein is CSASLVGAGEQYF.

The chain joins TRBV29-1 to TRBJ2-6, with TRBD2 matching over 7 bases. CDR1 and CDR2 (germline): SQVTM, ANQGSEA. J gave up 4 bases and V 5 bases, and 23 bases lay outside the gene matches. CDR3 length: 20 amino acids. The CDR3 sequence: CSVLGLGLSGEGSGANVLTF. The CDR3 nucleotides are TGCAGCGTTTTAGGGCTGGGTTTGAGCGGGGAGGGGTCGGGGGCCAACGTCCTGACTTTC.

The chain links TRBV7-9 to TRBJ1-6; D is uncertain. Trimming cost V 4 bases and J 10 bases, with 8 bases left between them. This CDR3 is 12 amino acids long. The germline V gene encodes CDR1 SEHNR and CDR2 FQNEAQ (reference sequence). As DNA, the CDR3 is TGTGCCAGCAGCTACTTAGGATCACCCCTCCACTTT. Residues: CASSYLGSPLHF.

This sequence joins TRBV29-1 and TRBJ2-1; D assignment may be TRBD1 or TRBD2 (5 bases each). This CDR3 is 13 amino acids long. Germline assignment: CDR1 SQVTM and CDR2 ANQGSEA. Between the trimmed V and J ends, which lost 6 bases and 3 bases, there was a span of 12 bases. In nucleotides, the CDR3 is TGCAGCGTGGGGACGGACAACTACAATGAGCAGTTCTTC. As protein: CSVGTDNYNEQFF.

The rearrangement joins TRBV30 to TRBJ1-1; tentatively, D is TRBD1 (5 bases). V lost 0 bases to trimming and J lost 3 bases, with 17 bases between them. This CDR3 spans 16 amino acids. Per germline, CDR1 GTSNPN and CDR2 SVGIG (reference sequence). The CDR3 sequence: CAWSVPGLREDTEAFF. CDR3 coding DNA: TGTGCCTGGAGTGTTCCGGGACTCCGCGAGGACACTGAAGCTTTCTTT.

This clone was seen a single time. This rearrangement joins TRBV29-1 to TRBJ2-7; 9 bases align to TRBD1. CDR1 SQVTM and CDR2 ANQGSEA come from the germline V gene. The CDR3 runs 13 residues. After removal of 4 bases from V and 5 bases from J, the junction contained 6 bases not matched to a gene. The CDR3 DNA reads as TGCAGCGTTGGAACCGGGACAGGGAACGAGCAGTACTTC. Protein: CSVGTGTGNEQYF.

This clone showed up just a few times. The chain carries TRBV6-6 and TRBJ1-2; D call uncertain. The CDR3 length is 13 residues. CDR1 is MNHNY and CDR2 is SVGAGI in the germline V gene (reference sequence). V lost 7 bases, J lost 0 bases, and 9 bases lay in between. The CDR3 DNA reads as TGTGCCAGCACCACCGTAGCTAACTATGGCTACACCTTC. Its protein product is CASTTVANYGYTF.

This clone turned up a few times. The V gene is TRBV19, the J gene TRBJ2-1; D perhaps matches TRBD1 (6 bases). The germline CDR1 and CDR2 sequences are LNHDA and SQIVND (reference sequence). This CDR3 spans 14 amino acids. V shed 8 bases and J shed 6 bases, with 17 bases lying between them. The CDR3 loop reads CASRRTVEVNEQFF. CDR3 DNA: TGTGCCAGTCGCAGGACAGTTGAGGTCAATGAGCAGTTCTTC. Filled out from reference TRBV19 and TRBJ2-1, the complete variable domain reads DGGITQSPKYLFRKEGQNVTLSCEQNLNHDAMYWYRQDPGQGLRLIYYSQIVNDFQKGDIAEGYSVSREKKESFPLTVTSAQKNPTAFYLCASRRTVEVNEQFFGPGTRLTVL.

The chain recombines TRBV6-5 with TRBJ2-5, with 9 nucleotides matching TRBD1. The germline CDR1 and CDR2 sequences are MNHEY and SVGAGI. V dropped 5 bases and J dropped 6; count of bases not matched to a gene: 7. This CDR3 is 14 amino acids long. The CDR3 sequence is CASSPVGQGKTQYF. For the CDR3, the DNA is TGTGCCAGCAGTCCTGTGGGACAGGGAAAGACCCAGTACTTC.

The chain employs TRBV7-9 and TRBJ1-2, with D possibly being TRBD1 (5 bases). CDR3 size: 13 residues. Germline CDR1 reads SEHNR; CDR2 reads FQNEAQ (reference sequence). V lost 4 bases and J 7 bases, leaving 13 bases between the germline ends. In DNA, the CDR3 is TGTGCCAGCAGCTCCTCCACAACAGGTGGCTACACCTTC. It encodes CASSSSTTGGYTF.

On this clone: This specimen includes other DNA sequences encoding the same CDR3. The chain links TRBV30 to TRBJ1-5, with unresolved D. This CDR3 contains 12 residues. Germline assignment: CDR1 GTSNPN and CDR2 SVGIG (reference sequence). V was pared by 1 base and J by 1 base, with 2 bases between. The CDR3 reads CAWSGSNQPQHF. Written as DNA, the CDR3 is TGTGCCTGGAGTGGAAGCAATCAGCCCCAGCATTTT.

The chain is built from TRBV10-1 and TRBJ1-5; a possible D gene is TRBD1 (5 bases). Germline loops: CDR1 WNHNN, CDR2 SYGVQD (reference sequence). V shed 3 bases and J shed 5 bases, with 14 bases lying between them. The CDR3 loop spans 15 amino acids. Here the CDR3 reads CASSEGRERDQPQHF. For the CDR3, the DNA is TGCGCCAGCAGTGAAGGCAGGGAGCGGGATCAGCCCCAGCATTTT.

The chain combines TRBV5-1 with TRBJ2-5; 7 nucleotides match TRBD1. In germline, CDR1 is SGHRS, CDR2 YFSETQ. The V and J ends lost 6 bases and 7 bases, in that order; junction bases with no gene match: 15. The CDR3 runs to 15 residues. In DNA, the CDR3 is TGCGCCAGCACCGAGCGACAGGGTTTCCAGGTGACCCAGTACTTC. This codes for CASTERQGFQVTQYF. Full variable domain (rest looked up from reference TRBV5-1 and TRBJ2-5): KAGVTQTPRYLIKTRGQQVTLSCSPISGHRSVSWYQQTPGQGLQFLFEYFSETQRNKGNFPGRFSGRQFSNSRSEMNVSTLELGDSALYLCASTERQGFQVTQYFGPGTRLLVL.

This CDR3 reads CSATPSYEQYF. CDR3 coding DNA: TGCAGTGCCACGCCCTCCTACGAGCAGTACTTC. The gene calls are TRBV20-1 and TRBJ2-7; D gene unclear. The CDR3 runs to 11 residues. In germline, CDR1 is DFQATT, CDR2 SNEGSKA (reference sequence). Trimming took off 6 bases at V and 0 bases at J, with 6 bases between the two ends.

The rearrangement links TRBV4-3 to TRBJ1-2, with D unclear. V gave up 3 bases and J gave up 1 base, with 15 bases separating them. Germline CDR1 is LGHNA and CDR2 is YSLEER. The CDR3 runs to 16 residues. The CDR3 loop reads CASSQGSVSINYGYTF. The CDR3 DNA follows: TGCGCCAGCAGCCAGGGGTCAGTGAGCATTAACTATGGCTACACCTTC.